This T cell receptor beta chain was found in a study of tumor and adjacent non-tumor tissue in lung cancer. As for the study in general: Some 4.2 million productive TCRbeta reads were obtained per sample on average.

A modified ARM-PCR protocol with three rounds of nested PCR amplified TCRbeta. One entry per CDR3 protein results from TCRdb running MiXCR on the multiplex PCR reads. The data hold roughly 220,000 distinct CDR3 sequences, with 71% observed a single time. CDR1 and CDR2 from the germline V gene are DFQATT and SNEGSKA (reference sequence). The CDR3 is made up of 14 amino acids. With respect to this clonotype: The junction does not match germline at one end; this may be a read error.

This sample's RNA came from whole unsorted tissue. Newly diagnosed lung cancer patients had thoracic surgery in China, August–late 2014, without prior chemotherapy. The chain is built from TRBV20-1 and TRBJ1-2, with 8 bases identical to TRBD1. The sequencing input was lung tumor tissue. The source of this sequence is a man in his fifties or sixties with non-small cell lung cancer. This CDR3 reads CSASRQGAADEYAF. CDR3 nucleotides: TGCAGTGCTAGTAGGCAGGGGGCTGCGGATGAATACGCCTTC.